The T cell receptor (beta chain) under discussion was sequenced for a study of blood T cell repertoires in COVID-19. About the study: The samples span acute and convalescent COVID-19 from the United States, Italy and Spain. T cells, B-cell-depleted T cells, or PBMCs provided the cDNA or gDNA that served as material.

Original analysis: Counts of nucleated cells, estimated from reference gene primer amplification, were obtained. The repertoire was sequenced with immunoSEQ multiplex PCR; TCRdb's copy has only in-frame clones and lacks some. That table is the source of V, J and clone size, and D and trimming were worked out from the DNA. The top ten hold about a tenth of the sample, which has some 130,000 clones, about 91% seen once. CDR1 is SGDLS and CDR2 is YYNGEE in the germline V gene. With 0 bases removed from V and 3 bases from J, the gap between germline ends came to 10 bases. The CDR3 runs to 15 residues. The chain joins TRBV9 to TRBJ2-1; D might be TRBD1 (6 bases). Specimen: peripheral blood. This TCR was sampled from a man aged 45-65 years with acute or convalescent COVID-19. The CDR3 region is CASSVVQGIYNEQFF. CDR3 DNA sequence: TGTGCCAGCAGCGTAGTCCAGGGGATCTACAATGAGCAGTTCTTC. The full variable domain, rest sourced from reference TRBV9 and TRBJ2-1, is DSGVTQTPKHLITATGQRVTLRCSPRSGDLSVYWYQQSLDQGLQFLIQYYNGEERAKGNILERFSAQQFPDLHSELNLSSLELGDSALYFCASSVVQGIYNEQFFGPGTRLTVL.